This TCR beta chain was identified during a study of Ad26.COV2.S vaccination and SARS-CoV-2 variants. As for the study in general: The donor participated in the COV1001 trial, in its Ad26.COV2.S arm.

Germline CDR1 reads WSHSY; CDR2 reads SAAADI. The CDR3 is 14 amino acids. With V trimmed by 2 bases and J by 7 bases, 6 bases remained unmatched. The table came from immunoSEQ multiplex PCR; TCRdb's copy has only in-frame clones and leaves some out. The sample yields roughly 300,000 clones, approximately 86% seen once. This sample's treatment: roughly 19 received Ad26.COV2.S at low or high dose, single or two shots; about 5 received placebo; per-sample allocation not given. Day 63 after the first injection of vaccine or placebo was the sampling time. The clonotype comes from a person aged 18-65 years who received the Ad26.COV2.S COVID-19 vaccine or a placebo. The sequencing here drew on peripheral blood, taken in a trial of Ad26.COV2.S vaccine versus placebo. V usage is TRBV10-2 and J usage is TRBJ1-2, with TRBD1 identical over 8 bases. The CDR3 protein is CASSEIGQGAGYTF. The CDR3 nucleotides are TGCGCCAGCAGTGAGATAGGACAGGGTGCTGGCTACACCTTC.